These T cell receptor beta chains were read from a single sample in a study of cytomegalovirus exposure and HLA in healthy donors. The method was immunoSEQ multiplex PCR; TCRdb's version includes in-frame clones alone and lacks a portion of them. Here the sample spans under 200,000 clones, 68% being singletons. Sequencing was done on a sample of PBMCs. The receptor set was obtained from a man aged 50-59 years in good health and CMV-seronegative. CDR3s include the opening cysteine and the closing phenylalanine or tryptophan. A D gene is named only where the DNA matches it firmly. The size field is filled for only some rows; it gives once, few, many or a size class.

j_call | d_call | clone_size | v_call | cdr3_aa | cdr3_nt
TRBJ2-7 | TRBD1 | . | TRBV27 | CASRRDRGYEQYF | TGTGCCAGCAGGCGGGACAGGGGATACGAGCAGTACTTC
TRBJ2-7 | . | . | TRBV4-1 | CASSQEGGRSYEQYF | TGCGCCAGCAGCCAAGAGGGGGGACGGTCCTACGAGCAGTACTTC
TRBJ2-2 | . | once | TRBV7-3 | CASSPAGQRLTGELFF | TGTGCCAGCAGCCCCGCGGGGCAGAGGTTAACCGGGGAGCTGTTTTTT
TRBJ1-1 | . | . | TRBV7-9 | CASSQTSYYTEAFF | TGTGCCAGCAGCCAGACATCCTATTACACTGAAGCTTTCTTT
TRBJ2-5 | TRBD2 | . | TRBV6-5 | CASSWSGGTDQETQYF | TGTGCCAGCAGTTGGTCCGGGGGGACCGATCAAGAGACCCAGTACTTC
TRBJ2-5 | TRBD2 | . | TRBV2 | CASRRSSGGGPTETQYF | TGTGCCAGCAGGCGGTCTAGCGGGGGGGGGCCCACGGAGACCCAGTACTTC
TRBJ1-4 | . | few | TRBV2 | CASTRARGEKLFF | TGTGCCAGCACCAGGGCGCGGGGCGAAAAACTGTTTTTT
TRBJ2-2 | . | . | TRBV19 | CASSIRPIANTGELFF | TGTGCCAGTAGTATCCGCCCAATAGCGAACACCGGGGAGCTGTTTTTT
TRBJ2-7 | TRBD1 | . | TRBV6-5 | CASSPGQGPPYEQYF | TGTGCCAGCAGCCCCGGACAGGGGCCTCCCTACGAGCAGTACTTC
TRBJ1-2 | TRBD1 | . | TRBV7-2 | CASSARQGQDGYTF | TGTGCCAGCAGCGCCCGACAGGGGCAGGATGGCTACACCTTC
TRBJ2-5 | TRBD1 | . | TRBV19 | CASRQGEETQYF | TGTGCCAGCCGACAGGGGGAGGAGACCCAGTACTTC
TRBJ2-5 | . | . | TRBV28 | CASSSMGHSQQTQYF | TGTGCCAGCAGTTCCATGGGACATTCTCAACAGACCCAGTACTTC
TRBJ1-1 | . | few | TRBV28 | CASKRTQNTEAFF | TGTGCCAGCAAAAGGACTCAGAACACTGAAGCTTTCTTT
TRBJ2-5 | TRBD2 | few | TRBV10-3 | CAIGPSPGTSGSETQYF | TGTGCCATCGGTCCCTCCCCCGGGACTAGCGGGTCAGAGACCCAGTACTTC
TRBJ2-3 | TRBD2 | . | TRBV7-9 | CASSLASGGVPDTQYF | TGTGCCAGCAGCTTAGCTAGCGGGGGAGTCCCAGATACGCAGTATTTT